The 7 T cell receptor delta chains below come from one sample, sequenced in a study of γδ T cells in repeated Plasmodium falciparum infection. TCRdb reprocessed the multiplex PCR reads using CATT. The repertoire holds 90,000 to 95,000 delta-chain clones, with 0.85% to 1% as singletons. Vgamma9/Vdelta2+ and Vdelta2-negative gammadelta T cells were flow-sorted from PBMC for bulk sequencing. Sequencing input: gamma-delta T cells from blood. The source of these receptors is a pool of human donors (malaria-infected and uninfected, not separated).

This clone was counted ten times or more. The sample carries other DNA sequences with the same CDR3. The chain recombines TRDV1 with TRDJ1; 10 bases are shared with TRDD3. Germline CDR1 and CDR2: TSWWSYY and QGS. The CDR3 is 23 amino acids. J was trimmed by 0 bases and V by 7 bases; bases with no gene match: 29. The CDR3 region is CALAGPSSTIYWGISPHTDKLIF. CDR3 in DNA: TGTGCTCTTGCGGGGCCTTCCTCCACTATCTACTGGGGGATTTCGCCCCACACCGATAAACTCATCTTT.

Comment on this clone: A read error likely explains why the TCRdb protein, taken from a much larger clone, differs from this DNA's translation at residue 9; the protein shown is translated from the DNA. The chain employs TRDV2 and TRDJ3; D is unresolved. The CDR3 runs 17 residues. Germline V lookup: CDR1 GEAIGNYY, CDR2 EKD. Trimming took 5 bases from V and 1 from J, leaving 14 bases between them. The CDR3 sequence: CACARSEESWDTRQMFF. The CDR3 DNA reads TGTGCCTGTGCGCGGTCGGAGGAGTCCTGGGACACCCGACAGATGTTTTTC.

This clone was counted between two and nine times. The TCRdb protein comes from a much larger clone and disagrees with this DNA's translation at residue 6, likely due to a read error; the protein given here is derived from the DNA. The chain uses TRDV2 and TRDJ3, with TRDD3 matching 9 bases. TCRdb offers no J gene call, so here the DNA was matched to germline to obtain one. The CDR3 length is 22 residues. V gave up 0 bases and J gave up 0 bases; unmatched junction bases: 14. The germline V gene has CDR1 GEAIGNYY and CDR2 EKD. The CDR3 loop is CACDTADITGGQSSWDTRQMFF. CDR3 nucleotides: TGTGCCTGTGACACCGCGGACATTACTGGGGGACAAAGCTCCTGGGACACCCGACAGATGTTTTTC.

This clone was detected a few times. This probably arose from a read error, given a far larger clone one base away. Different DNA sequences within this sample yield the same CDR3. CDR3 bases: TGTGCTCTTGGGTCCTGTAAGTGGGGGACCCGGGGGTACACCGATAAGCTCATCTTT. It translates to CALGSCKWGTRGYTDKLIF. There is no J gene call, but TRDV1 is given as the V gene; the table gives TRDD3 as D, unverified against the DNA. Germline assignment: CDR1 TSWWSYY and CDR2 QGS. The length of the CDR3 is 19 residues.

A note on this clone: TCRdb's listed protein matches a much larger clone and diverges from this DNA's translation at residue 15, likely through a read error; the protein shown comes from the DNA. The gene calls are TRDV2 and TRDJ1, with TRDD3 identical over 9 bases. Germline V lookup: CDR1 GEAIGNYY, CDR2 EKD. The junction had 23 bases not matched to a gene; V was cut back by 1 base and J by 0 bases. The CDR3 is 22 residues long. The CDR3 DNA is TGTGCCTGTGACACGGTATCTTCGAGTGGCAGTACTGGGGGAAGGTACACCGATAAACTCATCTTT. It codes for CACDTVSSSGSTGGRYTDKLIF.

This clone has only a few counts. The protein that TCRdb holds for this DNA derives from a much larger clone and differs from the translated DNA at residue 8, which likely indicates a read error; the protein shown here is translated from the DNA. The CDR3 loop reads CACDTFAEDDSYWGISWDTRQMFF. In nucleotides, the CDR3 is TGTGCCTGTGACACCTTCGCGGAAGACGACTCTTACTGGGGGATTTCCTGGGACACCCGACAGATGTTTTTC. The genes are TRDV2 and TRDJ3; 10 bases fit TRDD3. Matching the DNA to germline supplied the J gene, which TCRdb does not give. V lost 0 bases to trimming and J lost 1 base; unmatched junction nucleotides: 20. Looked up from germline, CDR1 is GEAIGNYY and CDR2 is EKD. This CDR3 has 24 amino acids.

Worth noting for this clone: Given a far larger clone just one base away, this is likely a sequencing read error. Distinct nucleotide sequences in the sample also encode this CDR3. The rearrangement uses TRDV1 and TRDJ1; 12 bases map to TRDD3. The J gene, absent from TCRdb, was called here by matching the DNA to germline. The CDR3 is 18 residues long. Germline V lookup: CDR1 TSWWSYY, CDR2 QGS. CDR3 in amino acids: CALGGVSHWGILGDKLIF. CDR3 DNA sequence: TGCGCTCTTGGGGGCGTCTCGCACTGGGGGATACTTGGCGATAAACTCATCTTT.